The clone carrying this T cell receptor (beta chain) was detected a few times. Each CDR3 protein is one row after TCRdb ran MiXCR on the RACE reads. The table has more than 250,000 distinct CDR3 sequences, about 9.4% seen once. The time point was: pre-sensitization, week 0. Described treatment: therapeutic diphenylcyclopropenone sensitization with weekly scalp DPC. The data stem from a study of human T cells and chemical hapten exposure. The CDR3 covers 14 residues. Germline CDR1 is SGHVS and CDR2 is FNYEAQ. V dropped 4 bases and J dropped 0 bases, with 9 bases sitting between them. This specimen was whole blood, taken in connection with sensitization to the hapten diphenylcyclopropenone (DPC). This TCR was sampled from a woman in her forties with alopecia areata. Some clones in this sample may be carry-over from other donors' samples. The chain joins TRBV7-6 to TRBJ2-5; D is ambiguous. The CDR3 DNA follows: TGTGCCAGCAGCTCCGGCAGGTACCAAGAGACCCAGTACTTC. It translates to CASSSGRYQETQYF. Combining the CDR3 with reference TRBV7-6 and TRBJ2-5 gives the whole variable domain GAGVSQSPRYKVTKRGQDVALRCDPISGHVSLYWYRQALGQGPEFLTYFNYEAQQDKSGLPNDRFSAERPEGSISTLTIQRTEQRDSAMYRCASSSGRYQETQYFGPGTRLLVL.